Listed below are T cell receptor beta chains from one sample, sequenced in a study of cytomegalovirus exposure and HLA in healthy donors. Using immunoSEQ multiplex PCR, the repertoire was profiled, and TCRdb retains in-frame clones only, with some absent. Seen in this sample are about 210,000 clones; the ten most common clones hold approximately 1%. What was sequenced was PBMCs. These receptors were taken from a woman in her 30s in good health and CMV-seropositive. Both conserved end residues are part of each CDR3. D genes are given only for firm matches.

j_call d_call v_call cdr3_nt cdr3_aa
TRBJ2-1 . TRBV7-8 TGTGCCAGCAGCTTAGCGGTCAGCAATGAGCAGTTCTTC CASSLAVSNEQFF
TRBJ1-1 . TRBV7-2 TGTGCCAGCAGCTACGGACAAAACACTGAAGCTTTCTTT CASSYGQNTEAFF
TRBJ1-5 TRBD1 TRBV19 TGTGCCAGTAGCCCCCGGCAGGGGGCGTATCAGCCCCAGCATTTT CASSPRQGAYQPQHF
TRBJ2-5 TRBD2 TRBV5-1 TGCGCCAGCAGCCCGGTTGGCCTAGCGGGAGAAGAGACCCAGTACTTC CASSPVGLAGEETQYF
TRBJ1-4 TRBD1 TRBV28 TGTGCCAGCAGGGGGACAGGGCATGAAAAACTGTTTTTT CASRGTGHEKLFF
TRBJ1-5 . TRBV6-5 TGTGCCAGCAGCCTACAGGCTTACCAGCCCCAGCATTTT CASSLQAYQPQHF
TRBJ2-3 TRBD2 TRBV11-2 TGTGCCAGCAGCCCAGTAGCGGGAGGCACAGATACGCAGTATTTT CASSPVAGGTDTQYF
TRBJ2-3 . TRBV5-4 TGTGCCAGCAGCTTGGACAGGGAAGATACGCAGTATTTT CASSLDREDTQYF
TRBJ1-4 TRBD1 TRBV6-6 TGTGCCAGCAGTACCCCGGGACAGGGGAACGAAAAACTGTTTTTT CASSTPGQGNEKLFF
TRBJ1-4 . TRBV10-3 TGTGCCATCAGTGAGTCGACTCCAGGGAATGAAAAACTGTTTTTT CAISESTPGNEKLFF
TRBJ1-4 TRBD1 TRBV6-5 TGTGCCAGCAGTCTCGACAGGGGATATGAAAAACTGTTTTTT CASSLDRGYEKLFF
TRBJ1-5 . TRBV30 TGTGCCTGGAGTTCCAGGGAAAATCAGCCCCAGCATTTT CAWSSRENQPQHF
TRBJ1-2 TRBD1 TRBV5-1 TGCGCCAGCAGCTCCTATACAGGGGATTATGGCTACACCTTC CASSSYTGDYGYTF
TRBJ1-1 TRBD1 TRBV2 TGTGCCAGCAGTGAAGCGGGGACAGGGGCTGAAGCTTTCTTT CASSEAGTGAEAFF
TRBJ1-2 . TRBV4-1 TGCGCCAGCAGCCAACTACGATCGGGGGTATTCGATGGCTACACCTTC CASSQLRSGVFDGYTF
TRBJ1-1 . TRBV10-2 TGCGCCAGCAGAGACCCGACAGACCGCACTGAAGCTTTCTTT CASRDPTDRTEAFF
TRBJ1-2 TRBD1 TRBV19 TGTGCCAGTAAGGCCCCGGGACAGGGGGATTATGGCTACACCTTC CASKAPGQGDYGYTF
TRBJ1-2 TRBD1 TRBV29-1 TGCAGCGTTGATGATTCGTGGGACAGCTATGGCTACACCTTC CSVDDSWDSYGYTF
TRBJ2-1 . TRBV19 TGTGCCAGTAGTATCGGAGCGAACCATGAGCAGTTCTTC CASSIGANHEQFF
TRBJ1-2 TRBD1 TRBV29-1 TGCAGCGTTGGCGTCAGAGTGGTTCCCCTTTTTCAGACAGGGGGCGAGGGCTACACCTTC CSVGVRVVPLFQTGGEGYTF
TRBJ1-2 . TRBV23-1 TGCGCCAGCAGTCAATTTAGGTCCGGGATCTATGGCTACACCTTC CASSQFRSGIYGYTF
TRBJ2-1 . TRBV10-2 TGCGCCAGCAGCACGGGAGACACTAATGAGCAGTTCTTC CASSTGDTNEQFF
TRBJ1-2 . TRBV10-3 TGTGCCATCAGTGAGACAGGGATCTATGGCTACACCTTC CAISETGIYGYTF
TRBJ1-2 TRBD1 TRBV5-1 TGCGCCAGCAGCTCGGGACAGGAGAACCTCTATGGCTACACCTTC CASSSGQENLYGYTF
TRBJ2-3 TRBD2 TRBV18 TGTGCCAGCTCCTCCCTGGCGGGGGAGGATACGCAGTATTTT CASSSLAGEDTQYF
TRBJ2-1 TRBD1 TRBV7-9 TGTGCCAGCAGCTTACCGGGACAGGACTCCTACAATGAGCAGTTCTTC CASSLPGQDSYNEQFF
TRBJ2-2 . TRBV29-1 TGCAGCGTTCAAACAGGGTGGGACACCGGGGAGCTGTTTTTT CSVQTGWDTGELFF
TRBJ2-1 TRBD2 TRBV7-8 TGTGCCAGCAGCTTAAGTACTAGCGGGAGACTCATCAATGAGCAGTTCTTC CASSLSTSGRLINEQFF
TRBJ2-3 TRBD1 TRBV14 TGTGCCAGCAGCCAAGAAGGATTAGGACAGGCCTTCACAGATACGCAGTATTTT CASSQEGLGQAFTDTQYF
TRBJ2-5 TRBD2 TRBV27 TGTGCCAGCAGTCCCTGGGGGGGGAAAGAGACCCAGTACTTC CASSPWGGKETQYF
TRBJ1-3 TRBD1 TRBV10-2 TGCGCCAGCACTAATCGACAGGGGACCACCATATATTTT CASTNRQGTTIYF
TRBJ2-5 . TRBV27 TGTGCCAGCAGTTTAATCGGCGGGGTAAAAGAGACCCAGTACTTC CASSLIGGVKETQYF
TRBJ2-1 TRBD2 TRBV28 TGTGCCAGCAGTTTAAGGTTGGCAGGACTAGCGGGAGCGAACTCCTACAATGAGCAGTTCTTC CASSLRLAGLAGANSYNEQFF
TRBJ2-7 . TRBV30 TGTGCCTGGAGTGTGCTTAGGAGAACGGCCGCCTACGAGCAGTACTTC CAWSVLRRTAAYEQYF
TRBJ2-1 TRBD1 TRBV28 TGTGCCAGCAGTTTCCACCGGGGACAGGGAATCGATGAGCAGTTCTTC CASSFHRGQGIDEQFF
TRBJ1-1 . TRBV25-1 TGTGCCAGCAGTGAATCGGCGGGCACTGAAGCTTTCTTT CASSESAGTEAFF
TRBJ2-5 TRBD2 TRBV5-4 TGTGCCAGCAGCCGGGGGGACGGGGAGCAGTACTTC CASSRGDGEQYF
TRBJ2-2 . TRBV19 TGTGCCAGTAGTATCGACAAGAACACCGGGGAGCTGTTTTTT CASSIDKNTGELFF
TRBJ1-1 TRBD1 TRBV7-8 TGTGCCAGCAGCTTCAGGGGGCTCGGGACTGAAGCTTTCTTT CASSFRGLGTEAFF
TRBJ1-2 . TRBV5-6 TGTGCCAGCAGCTTGGTAGCGACATTTGCCGCTAACTATGGCTACACCTTC CASSLVATFAANYGYTF
TRBJ1-5 . TRBV7-2 TGTGCCAGCAGCCGGATGGGGGGTGGCCAGCCCCAGCATTTT CASSRMGGGQPQHF
TRBJ2-7 . TRBV6-6 TGTGCCAGCAGTTCACAGGGTTCCGAGCAGTACTTC CASSSQGSEQYF
TRBJ2-3 TRBD2 TRBV5-1 TGCGCCAGCAGCCGCCCGACTAGCCGAGTTCCGGCAGATACGCAGTATTTT CASSRPTSRVPADTQYF
TRBJ1-2 TRBD1 TRBV4-1 TGCGCCAGCAGCCAAGATTGGGACAGGGGCTATGGCTACACCTTC CASSQDWDRGYGYTF
TRBJ2-7 TRBD2 TRBV11-2 TGTGCCAGCAGCTTTCTTAGCGGGGGGGCTTACGAGCAGTACTTC CASSFLSGGAYEQYF
TRBJ1-2 . TRBV4-3 TGCGCCAGCAGCCAAGGAACAGGGAACTATGGCTACACCTTC CASSQGTGNYGYTF
TRBJ2-2 . TRBV5-1 TGCGCCAGCAGCTTGATGTCCGGAGCCGGGGAGCTGTTTTTT CASSLMSGAGELFF
TRBJ2-2 . TRBV7-2 TGTGCCAGCAGCCGACAACGGAACACCGGGGAGCTGTTTTTT CASSRQRNTGELFF
TRBJ2-3 TRBD2 TRBV28 TGTGCCAGCAATTCACCGGGGGGGGTCTCTAGGATGGATACGCAGTATTTT CASNSPGGVSRMDTQYF
TRBJ2-7 TRBD1 TRBV19 TGTGCCAGTAGTATCGACAGGGGTTTCTCCTACGAGCAGTACTTC CASSIDRGFSYEQYF
TRBJ1-2 TRBD1 TRBV28 TGTGCCAGCACCCTTGGGACAGGGAATGGCTACACCTTC CASTLGTGNGYTF
TRBJ1-2 TRBD1 TRBV5-1 TGCGCCAGCAGCTTGGGGGACAGGGGATTAGATGGCTACACCTTC CASSLGDRGLDGYTF
TRBJ1-5 TRBD1 TRBV10-3 TGTGCCATCAGTGGGACAGGGAGCAATCAGCCCCAGCATTTT CAISGTGSNQPQHF